The 3 T cell receptor beta chains given below trace back to one sample, sequenced in a study of blood T cell repertoires in COVID-19. Sequencing was performed with immunoSEQ multiplex PCR; in TCRdb, only in-frame clones are kept and a portion is missing. Found here are fewer than 300,000 clones, 82% of them singletons; the top ten hold around 2.9%. The sequencing sample was made of peripheral blood. The receptors stem from a woman aged 18-29 years with acute or convalescent COVID-19.

The genes are TRBV19 and TRBJ1-1; 7 bases align to TRBD1. The CDR3 totals 16 residues. The V and J ends lost 9 bases and 1 base, in that order; junction bases with no gene match: 14. Per the germline V gene, CDR1 is LNHDA and CDR2 is SQIVND (reference sequence). The CDR3 loop reads CASRRTAGQKNTEAFF. CDR3 nucleotide sequence: TGTGCCAGCCGACGCACGGCGGGACAGAAGAACACTGAAGCTTTCTTT.

This clone was detected a few times. The chain uses TRBV2 and TRBJ2-2, with 8 bases matching TRBD2. V lost 2 bases and J lost 5; bases outside the gene matches: 10. This CDR3 is built from 17 residues. Looked up from germline, CDR1 is SNHLY and CDR2 is FYNNEI. The CDR3 DNA follows: TGTGCCAGCAGTGAAACGCGGAGCGGGAGAGGTACCGGGGAGCTGTTTTTT. Translation gives CASSETRSGRGTGELFF.

The V call is TRBV6-2 or TRBV6-3, the J call TRBJ1-1, with TRBD1 matching over 12 bases. CDR1 is MNHEY, CDR2 SVGEGT, per germline. Losses at the gene ends were 2 bases for V and 5 bases for J; bases not matched to a gene: 9. CDR3 size: 17 residues. The CDR3 coding sequence is TGTGCCAGCAGTTACGGGACAGGGGGCTCCTCCCTGACTGAAGCTTTCTTT. Its translation is CASSYGTGGSSLTEAFF.